This T cell receptor (beta chain) was sequenced for a study of long-term antiretroviral therapy in people with HIV. Remarks on this clone: Its antigen is currently unknown.

V shed 5 bases and J shed 4 bases, with 7 bases lying between them. The CDR3 has 12 amino acids. CDR1 and CDR2 from the germline V gene are SGHAT and FQNNGV. Overall study results and limits: Records did not include ART adherence, viral resistance or therapy changes.

An immunoSEQ assay, version v3.0, was performed at survey level. Sequencing was intended to reach about 40,000-50,000 T-cell genomes per sample. Generated by immunoSEQ multiplex PCR, the TCRdb table keeps only in-frame clones and is missing some. The repertoire includes approximately 29,000 clones, around 90% of them detected once, and roughly 4% sits in the top ten. Specimen: unsorted PBMCs, collected about 5.5 years after starting antiretroviral therapy. The chain recombines TRBV11-2 with TRBJ2-3; D gene ambiguous. The receptor was derived from a woman aged 40 to 49 with HIV. CDR3 loop: CASSPYSDTQYF. For the CDR3, the DNA is TGTGCCAGCAGCCCCTACTCAGATACGCAGTATTTT. Drawing the rest from reference TRBV11-2 and TRBJ2-3, the complete variable domain is EAGVAQSPRYKIIEKRQSVAFWCNPISGHATLYWYQQILGQGPKLLIQFQNNGVVDDSQLPKDRFSAERLKGVDSTLKIQPAKLEDSAVYLCASSPYSDTQYFGPGTRLTVL.